A single sample is the source of the 29 T cell receptor beta chains below, sequenced in a study of blood T cell repertoires in COVID-19. Assay used: immunoSEQ multiplex PCR; TCRdb lists only in-frame clones, some missing. This sample has roughly 38,000 clones, with more than 85% found just once. Sequences were obtained from peripheral blood. Receptors were obtained from a man aged 50-59 years with active COVID-19.

The rearrangement joins TRBV3-1 (or the pseudogene TRBV3-2) to TRBJ2-1; D gene ambiguous. Trimming pared 3 bases from V and 5 bases from J, leaving 8 bases between. This CDR3 is 13 amino acids long. The germline gives CDR1 LGHDT, CDR2 YNNKEL (reference sequence). The CDR3 loop reads CASSQTMDNEQFF. The DNA for the CDR3 is TGTGCCAGCAGCCAGACAATGGACAATGAGCAGTTCTTC.

This chain uses TRBV5-4 with TRBJ2-7; TRBD2 might be the D (5 bases). Germline CDR1 SGHNT, CDR2 YYREEE (reference sequence). V was shortened by 3 bases and J by 7 bases, with 20 bases between the two germline ends. CDR3 length: 15 residues. The CDR3 sequence is CASSYDGIGGREQYF. DNA for the CDR3: TGTGCCAGCAGCTATGACGGGATTGGTGGCAGGGAGCAGTACTTC. The full variable domain, completed using reference TRBV5-4 and TRBJ2-7, is ETGVTQSPTHLIKTRGQQVTLRCSSQSGHNTVSWYQQALGQGPQFIFQYYREEENGRGNFPPRFSGLQFPNYSSELNVNALELDDSALYLCASSYDGIGGREQYFGPGTRLTVT.

This chain joins TRBV2 and TRBJ2-7; possibly TRBD1 for D (6 bases). The V end lost 6 bases, the J end lost 5 bases, and 14 bases lay between the germline ends. The CDR3 extends over 13 amino acids. Germline lookup yields CDR1 SNHLY and CDR2 FYNNEI. CDR3 in DNA: TGTGCCAGCAGCCAAATACAGGGAAACGAGCAGTACTTC. Its protein product is CASSQIQGNEQYF.

The V and J genes are TRBV5-1 and TRBJ2-3, with TRBD2 as a possible D gene (7 bases). The germline gives CDR1 SGHRS, CDR2 YFSETQ. CDR3 length equals 16 residues. V was pared by 0 bases and J by 2 bases, with 13 bases between. The CDR3 nucleotides are TGCGCCAGCAGCTTGGGATCGCGGGGGCTCACAGATACGCAGTATTTT. Its translation: CASSLGSRGLTDTQYF.

The chain has TRBV15 and TRBJ2-3, with D perhaps TRBD2 (5 bases). Per germline, CDR1 LNHNV and CDR2 YYDKDF (reference sequence). This CDR3 is 15 amino acids long. V gave up 0 bases and J gave up 4 bases, with 11 bases separating them. The CDR3 reads CATSRDRLAPDTQYF. The CDR3 DNA sequence: TGTGCCACCAGCAGAGATCGGCTAGCCCCAGATACGCAGTATTTT. Full variable domain (rest looked up from reference TRBV15 and TRBJ2-3): DAMVIQNPRYQVTQFGKPVTLSCSQTLNHNVMYWYQQKSSQAPKLLFHYYDKDFNNEADTPDNFQSRRPNTSFCFLDIRSPGLGDTAMYLCATSRDRLAPDTQYFGPGTRLTVL.

This clone was seen more than once but under ten times. The chain links TRBV6-4 to TRBJ2-2; the match to TRBD2 covers 7 bases. This CDR3 contains 15 residues. J lost 1 base, V lost 3 bases, and 2 bases had no gene match. Germline assignment: CDR1 MRHNA and CDR2 SNTAGT. In DNA, the CDR3 is TGTGCCAGCAGTGAAGCTAGCGGGAACACCGGGGAGCTGTTTTTT. It translates to CASSEASGNTGELFF.

This clone has only one observation. J is TRBJ1-2 and V is TRBV11-2, with a possible D match to TRBD1 (6 bases). This CDR3 is built from 14 residues. Trimming took off 5 bases at V and 2 bases at J, with 12 bases between the two ends. Germline CDR1 and CDR2: SGHAT and FQNNGV. CDR3 amino acids: CASSPQGQNYGYTF. The CDR3 region has the DNA TGTGCCAGCAGCCCCCAGGGGCAGAACTATGGCTACACCTTC.

The chain recombines TRBV5-1 with TRBJ2-4; 8 bases align to TRBD2. CDR3 length: 16 amino acids. Looked up from germline, CDR1 is SGHRS and CDR2 is YFSETQ. V shed 1 base, J shed 6 bases, and the junction held 9 bases outside the gene matches. CDR3 amino acids: CASSLTSGWSGNIQYF. DNA of the CDR3: TGCGCCAGCAGCTTGACTAGCGGCTGGTCGGGAAACATTCAGTACTTC.

This chain connects TRBV18 to TRBJ2-1, with 10 bases matching TRBD2. The CDR3 totals 16 residues. Per germline, CDR1 KGHSH and CDR2 LQKENI. V was clipped by 0 bases and J by 7 bases; unmatched bases: 6. The CDR3 nucleotides read TGTGCCAGCTCACCACCGAATAAGCGGGAGGGGAATGAGCAGTTCTTC. It codes for CASSPPNKREGNEQFF. The variable domain in full, with the rest retrieved from reference TRBV18 and TRBJ2-1, is NAGVMQNPRHLVRRRGQEARLRCSPMKGHSHVYWYRQLPEEGLKFMVYLQKENIIDESGMPKERFSAEFPKEGPSILRIQQVVRGDSAAYFCASSPPNKREGNEQFFGPGTRLTVL.

This clone appeared a single time. The rearrangement uses TRBV6-5 and TRBJ2-3; 8 bases line up with TRBD2. Trimming at V came to 0 bases and at J to 2 bases, leaving 4 bases not matched to a gene. From germline, CDR1 is MNHEY and CDR2 SVGAGI. The CDR3 runs to 16 residues. As DNA, the CDR3 is TGTGCCAGCAGTTACTCTATAGCGGGGAACACAGATACGCAGTATTTT. Protein: CASSYSIAGNTDTQYF.

This chain uses TRBV6-6 with TRBJ2-2; D remains unclear. CDR3 size: 12 residues. In germline, CDR1 is MNHNY, CDR2 SVGAGI (reference sequence). V was cut by 4 bases and J by 5 bases, with 5 bases left in between. The CDR3 region has the DNA TGTGCCAGCAGTTTCCAAACCGGGGAGCTGTTTTTT. This translates into CASSFQTGELFF.

This rearrangement joins TRBV4-2 to TRBJ1-2, with 8 bases lining up with TRBD1. Germline values: CDR1 LGHNA, CDR2 YNFKEQ. The CDR3 is 16 residues long. Unmatched junction bases numbered 13, after V lost 3 bases and J lost 7 bases. CDR3 sequence: CASSQVGQGAIVGYTF. The CDR3 DNA reads TGTGCCAGCAGCCAGGTCGGACAGGGTGCAATAGTTGGCTACACCTTC.

V usage is TRBV4-2 and J usage is TRBJ1-6; tentatively, D is TRBD1 (6 bases). V dropped 1 base and J dropped 9 bases, with 19 bases sitting between them. The CDR3 covers 17 residues. Germline lookup yields CDR1 LGHNA and CDR2 YNFKEQ. CDR3 region: CASSQVGQRLRASPLHF. The DNA of the CDR3 is TGTGCCAGCAGCCAAGTAGGACAGAGGTTAAGGGCTTCACCCCTCCACTTT.

This rearrangement joins TRBV5-1 to TRBJ1-2; tentatively, D is TRBD1 (5 bases). Germline V lookup: CDR1 SGHRS, CDR2 YFSETQ. The V and J ends lost 5 bases and 1 base respectively, with 9 bases between them. CDR3 length equals 13 residues. The CDR3 DNA reads TGCGCCAGCAGAGATGACAGTAACTATGGCTACACCTTC. This gives the protein CASRDDSNYGYTF.

In its sample, this clone was seen once. The rearrangement uses TRBV5-4 and TRBJ2-2; 11 nucleotides line up with TRBD2. The germline CDR1 and CDR2 sequences are SGHNT and YYREEE (reference sequence). With 2 bases clipped from V and 6 bases from J, the junction kept 3 bases outside the gene matches. The CDR3 totals 15 residues. CDR3 amino acids: CASSFSGRAPGELFF. In DNA form, the CDR3 reads TGTGCCAGCAGCTTTAGCGGGAGGGCCCCCGGGGAGCTGTTTTTT.

V and J are TRBV4-2 and TRBJ1-2, with 10 bases that match TRBD1. The J segment lost 6 bases and the V segment lost 4 bases, leaving 20 bases of the junction unmatched. CDR3 length: 19 amino acids. Germline CDR1 is LGHNA and CDR2 is YNFKEQ. The CDR3 sequence: CASSRGTGTGEVLLDGYTF. CDR3 DNA sequence: TGTGCCAGCAGCCGAGGGACCGGGACAGGGGAGGTTCTTCTGGATGGCTACACCTTC.

A few counts support this clone. The V call is TRBV19, the J call TRBJ1-1; D is possibly TRBD1 (5 bases). Germline V lookup: CDR1 LNHDA, CDR2 SQIVND (reference sequence). V lost 5 bases and J lost 4, with 17 bases in between. There are 15 residues in the CDR3. The DNA for the CDR3 is TGTGCCAGTAGTGCCGGGGGGGAGCCAATCACTGAAGCTTTCTTT. Amino acid sequence: CASSAGGEPITEAFF. The full variable domain, completed using reference TRBV19 and TRBJ1-1, is DGGITQSPKYLFRKEGQNVTLSCEQNLNHDAMYWYRQDPGQGLRLIYYSQIVNDFQKGDIAEGYSVSREKKESFPLTVTSAQKNPTAFYLCASSAGGEPITEAFFGQGTRLTVV.

The V call is TRBV7-3, the J call TRBJ2-6; 14 bases agree with TRBD2. This CDR3 has 18 residues. Germline V lookup: CDR1 SGHTA, CDR2 FQGTGA. Trimming took 2 bases from V and 1 from J; bases not matched to a gene: 1. CDR3 region: CASSLGTSGSSGANVLTF. The CDR3 bases are TGTGCCAGCAGCTTAGGGACTAGCGGGAGTTCTGGGGCCAACGTCCTGACTTTC.

The sample holds one count of this clone. The chain is built from TRBV15 and TRBJ1-5; unclear D gene. This CDR3 has 13 amino acids. The V gene's germline CDR1 is LNHNV and CDR2 YYDKDF (reference sequence). Trimming removed 9 bases at V and 2 bases at J, with 11 bases between. CDR3 nucleotides: TGTGCCACGGCGGGGAATGGCAATCAGCCCCAGCATTTT. Translating it yields CATAGNGNQPQHF. Combining the CDR3 with reference TRBV15 and TRBJ1-5 gives the whole variable domain DAMVIQNPRYQVTQFGKPVTLSCSQTLNHNVMYWYQQKSSQAPKLLFHYYDKDFNNEADTPDNFQSRRPNTSFCFLDIRSPGLGDTAMYLCATAGNGNQPQHFGDGTRLSIL.

The chain couples TRBV5-4 to TRBJ1-1; a weak D match, TRBD1 (6 bases). CDR3 length equals 14 residues. Germline CDR1 reads SGHNT; CDR2 reads YYREEE (reference sequence). V was pared by 8 bases and J by 0 bases, with 14 bases between. The CDR3 protein is CASRTQGLNTEAFF. In nucleotides, the CDR3 is TGTGCCAGTCGCACACAGGGCTTGAACACTGAAGCTTTCTTT.

The rearrangement uses TRBV11-2 and TRBJ1-6; 9 bases map to TRBD1. The length of the CDR3 is 15 residues. Germline V gives CDR1 SGHAT, CDR2 FQNNGV. J was trimmed by 7 bases and V by 7 bases; bases with no gene match: 8. CDR3 nucleotide sequence: TGTGCCAGCACCCAAAGCGGGACAGGGAATTCACCCCTCCACTTT. Amino acid sequence: CASTQSGTGNSPLHF. The full variable domain, with the rest looked up from reference TRBV11-2 and TRBJ1-6, is EAGVAQSPRYKIIEKRQSVAFWCNPISGHATLYWYQQILGQGPKLLIQFQNNGVVDDSQLPKDRFSAERLKGVDSTLKIQPAKLEDSAVYLCASTQSGTGNSPLHFGNGTRLTVT.

This clone was detected once. V gene TRBV5-5 combines with J gene TRBJ1-2; no definite D call. Germline V gene data show CDR1 as SGHKS and CDR2 as YYEKEE (reference sequence). This CDR3 contains 16 residues. V was trimmed by 0 bases and J by 8 bases, leaving 20 bases between them. The CDR3 bases are TGTGCCAGCAGCTTGGCCGGGTCGCGGAGGACGGGGGGCTACACCTTC. Its protein product is CASSLAGSRRTGGYTF.

As DNA, the CDR3 is TGTGCCAGCAGCTTAAGGGAGCAGCCCCAGCATTTT. Amino acid sequence: CASSLREQPQHF. This chain joins TRBV5-6 and TRBJ1-5; no definite D call. The CDR3 consists of 12 residues. V was trimmed by 2 bases and J by 7 bases, leaving 7 bases between them. The germline V gene has CDR1 SGHDT and CDR2 YYEEEE.

This chain links TRBV19 with TRBJ2-1; the D gene is possibly TRBD2 (5 bases). Germline assignment: CDR1 LNHDA and CDR2 SQIVND (reference sequence). The CDR3 has 15 amino acids. Trimming removed 5 bases from V and 1 base from J, with 12 bases in between. The CDR3 spells CASSPRTGSYNEQFF. CDR3 in DNA: TGTGCCAGTAGTCCCAGGACTGGATCCTACAATGAGCAGTTCTTC.

This CDR3 is CSVGGGRGTEAFF. The DNA for the CDR3 is TGCAGCGTGGGAGGGGGACGGGGCACTGAAGCTTTCTTT. This rearrangement joins TRBV29-1 to TRBJ1-1, with a tentative D call TRBD1 (6 bases). This CDR3 is 13 amino acids long. Germline-derived CDR1 and CDR2 are SQVTM and ANQGSEA. V lost 6 bases and J lost 4, with 15 bases in between.

The chain couples TRBV3-1 (or the pseudogene TRBV3-2) to TRBJ2-7; 9 bases line up with TRBD2. Germline V lookup: CDR1 LGHDT, CDR2 YNNKEL (reference sequence). Unmatched junction bases numbered 4, after V lost 1 base and J lost 3 bases. This CDR3 region has 15 residues. The CDR3 loop reads CASSQVASGIYEQYF. The DNA of the CDR3 is TGTGCCAGCAGCCAAGTAGCTAGCGGGATCTACGAGCAGTACTTC.

This chain connects TRBV7-8 to TRBJ2-5, with D possibly TRBD2 on 5 matching bases. The V end was cut by 5 bases, the J end by 2 bases, with 15 bases between. CDR3 size: 15 residues. Germline CDR1 and CDR2: SGHVS and FQNEAQ. This CDR3 reads CASSRTMTTQETQYF. CDR3 coding DNA: TGTGCCAGCAGCCGCACCATGACTACGCAAGAGACCCAGTACTTC.

V usage is TRBV9 and J usage is TRBJ1-3, with unresolved D. Trimming pared 0 bases from V and 0 bases from J, leaving 10 bases between. The CDR3 spans 16 residues. Germline-derived CDR1 and CDR2 are SGDLS and YYNGEE. The CDR3 region has the DNA TGTGCCAGCAGCGTAGATGAAGCTCGCTCTGGAAACACCATATATTTT. Its translation: CASSVDEARSGNTIYF.

This sequence joins TRBV15 and TRBJ1-5, with a tentative D call TRBD1 (5 bases). Germline CDR1 reads LNHNV; CDR2 reads YYDKDF (reference sequence). Trimming stripped 3 bases from V and 4 bases from J, with 16 bases between. This CDR3 contains 16 residues. The CDR3 bases are TGTGCCACCAGCAGCCTATTCGTGCAGGGTAATCAGCCCCAGCATTTT. It translates to CATSSLFVQGNQPQHF.